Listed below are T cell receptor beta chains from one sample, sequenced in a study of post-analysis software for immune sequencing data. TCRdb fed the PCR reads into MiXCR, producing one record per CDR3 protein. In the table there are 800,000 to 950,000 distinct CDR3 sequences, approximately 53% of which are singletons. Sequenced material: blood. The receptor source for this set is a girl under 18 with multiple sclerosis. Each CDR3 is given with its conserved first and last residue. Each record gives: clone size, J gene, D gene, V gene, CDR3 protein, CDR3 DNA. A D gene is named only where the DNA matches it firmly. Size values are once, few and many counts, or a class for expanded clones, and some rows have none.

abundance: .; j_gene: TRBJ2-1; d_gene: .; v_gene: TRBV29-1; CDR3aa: CSVGSRARGQFF; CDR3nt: TGCAGCGTTGGGTCCAGGGCTAGGGGGCAGTTCTTC
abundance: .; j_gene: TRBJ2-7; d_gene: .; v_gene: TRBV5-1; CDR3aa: CASSHDRGRSYEQYF; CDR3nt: TGCGCCAGCAGCCACGACCGGGGCAGGTCCTACGAGCAGTACTTC
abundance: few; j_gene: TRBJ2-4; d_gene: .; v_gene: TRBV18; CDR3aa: CASSPRGTDKNIQYF; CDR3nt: TGTGCCAGCTCACCACGAGGAACCGACAAAAACATTCAGTACTTC
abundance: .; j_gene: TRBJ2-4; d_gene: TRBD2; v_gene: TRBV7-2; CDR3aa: CASSTSVNIQYF; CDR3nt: TGTGCCAGCAGCACTAGCGTAAACATTCAGTACTTC
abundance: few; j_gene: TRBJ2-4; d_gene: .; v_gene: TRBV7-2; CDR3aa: CASSLALVGLAYF; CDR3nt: TGTGCCAGCAGCTTAGCGCTGGTGGGGTTGGCGTACTTC
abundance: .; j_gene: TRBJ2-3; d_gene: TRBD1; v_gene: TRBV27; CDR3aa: CASCRDSAADTQYF; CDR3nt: TGTGCCAGCTGCCGGGACAGTGCGGCAGATACGCAGTATTTT
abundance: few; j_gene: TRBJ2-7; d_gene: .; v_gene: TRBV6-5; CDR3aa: CASNPRTGTYEQYF; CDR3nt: TGTGCCAGCAACCCCCGGACGGGCACCTACGAGCAGTACTTC
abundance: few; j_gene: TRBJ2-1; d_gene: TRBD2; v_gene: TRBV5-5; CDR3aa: CASSSSGSPSGEQFF; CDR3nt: TGTGCCAGCAGCTCTAGCGGGAGTCCCTCCGGTGAGCAGTTCTTC
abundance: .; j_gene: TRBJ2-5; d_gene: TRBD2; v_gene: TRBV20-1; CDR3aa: CSPDLAGGETQYF; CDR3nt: TGCAGTCCAGACCTAGCGGGAGGAGAGACCCAGTACTTC
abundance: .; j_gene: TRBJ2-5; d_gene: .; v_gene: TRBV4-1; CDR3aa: CASSHTVALGGALQETQYF; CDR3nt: TGCGCCAGCAGCCACACCGTGGCCTTGGGCGGGGCATTACAAGAGACCCAGTACTTC
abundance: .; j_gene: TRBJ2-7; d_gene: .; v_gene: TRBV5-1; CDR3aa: CASSSPGVGVSYEQYF; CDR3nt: TGCGCCAGCAGCTCGCCCGGTGTAGGGGTCTCCTACGAGCAGTACTTC
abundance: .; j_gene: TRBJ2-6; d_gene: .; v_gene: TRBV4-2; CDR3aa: CASSRSIRDVMRGANVLTF; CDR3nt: TGTGCCAGCAGCCGTAGCATCCGGGACGTAATGAGGGGGGCCAACGTCCTGACTTTC
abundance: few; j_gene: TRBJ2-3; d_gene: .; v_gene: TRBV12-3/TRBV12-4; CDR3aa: CASSFGRSGEKDTQYF; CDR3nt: TGTGCCAGCAGTTTTGGCCGGTCAGGGGAGAAGGATACGCAGTATTTT
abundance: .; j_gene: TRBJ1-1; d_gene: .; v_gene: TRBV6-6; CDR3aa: CASSYKVGLNTEAFF; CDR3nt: TGTGCCAGCAGTTACAAGGTGGGACTGAACACTGAAGCTTTCTTT
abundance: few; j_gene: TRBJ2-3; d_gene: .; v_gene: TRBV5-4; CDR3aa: CASSLPWDTQYF; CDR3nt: TGTGCCAGCAGCTTGCCGTGGGATACGCAGTATTTT
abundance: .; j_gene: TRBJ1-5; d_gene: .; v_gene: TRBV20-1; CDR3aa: CSAVKGGDYQPQHF; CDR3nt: TGCAGTGCCGTAAAGGGGGGGGACTATCAGCCCCAGCATTTT
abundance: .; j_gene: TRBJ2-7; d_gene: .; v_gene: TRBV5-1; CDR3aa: CASSRYGEDEQYF; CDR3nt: TGCGCCAGCAGCAGGTACGGGGAAGACGAGCAGTACTTC
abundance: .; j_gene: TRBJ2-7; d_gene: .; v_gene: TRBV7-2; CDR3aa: CASSPRINYEQYF; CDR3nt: TGTGCCAGCAGCCCACGGATTAACTACGAGCAGTACTTC
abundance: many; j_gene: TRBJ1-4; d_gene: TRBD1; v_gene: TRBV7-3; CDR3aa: CASSRRDRDIYEKLFF; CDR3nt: TGTGCCAGCAGCCGCCGGGACAGGGATATTTATGAAAAACTGTTTTTT
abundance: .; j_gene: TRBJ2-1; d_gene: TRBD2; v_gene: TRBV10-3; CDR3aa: CAISTHSGSVSYNEQFF; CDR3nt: TGTGCCATCAGTACACATAGCGGGAGCGTTTCCTACAATGAGCAGTTCTTC
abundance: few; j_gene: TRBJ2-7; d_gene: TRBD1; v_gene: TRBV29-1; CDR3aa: CSVGQGTREQYF; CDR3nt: TGCAGCGTTGGACAGGGAACACGCGAGCAGTACTTC
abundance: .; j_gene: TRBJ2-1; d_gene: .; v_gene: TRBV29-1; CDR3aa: CSVVGDTNEQFF; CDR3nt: TGCAGCGTTGTAGGGGATACCAATGAGCAGTTCTTC
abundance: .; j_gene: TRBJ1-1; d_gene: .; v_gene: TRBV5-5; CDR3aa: CASSSRGGFTEAFF; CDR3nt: TGTGCCAGCAGCTCGCGGGGCGGGTTCACTGAAGCTTTCTTT
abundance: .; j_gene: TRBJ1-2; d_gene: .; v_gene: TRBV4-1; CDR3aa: CASSQGQGHVYTF; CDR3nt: TGCGCCAGCAGCCAAGGCCAGGGTCATGTCTACACCTTC
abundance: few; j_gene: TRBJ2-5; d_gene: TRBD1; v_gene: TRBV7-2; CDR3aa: CASSSYPGTGVQTQYF; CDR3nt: TGTGCCAGCAGCTCCTATCCCGGGACAGGGGTACAGACCCAGTACTTC
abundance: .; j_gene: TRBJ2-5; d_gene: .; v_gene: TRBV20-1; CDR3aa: CSARGPRSRETQYF; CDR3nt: TGCAGTGCTAGAGGGCCCAGGTCGCGGGAGACCCAGTACTTC